This passage covers 21 T cell receptor beta chains from one sample sequenced in a study of PD-L1 blockade in urothelial cancer. Time point indicated: pretreatment peripheral blood. Using immunoSEQ multiplex PCR, the repertoire was profiled, and TCRdb retains in-frame clones only, with some absent. The table has 30,000 to 50,000 clones, 91% seen once. The sample in question was PBMCs, obtained around atezolizumab (anti-PD-L1) treatment. The receptors were sampled from a woman between 55 and 75 years old with urothelial cancer.

The V gene is TRBV13, the J gene TRBJ1-1; D unclear. The CDR3 extends over 14 amino acids. Germline values: CDR1 PRHDT, CDR2 FYEKMQ (reference sequence). V lost 5 bases and J 2 bases, leaving 12 bases between the germline ends. This chain's CDR3 is CASSPPRGNTEAFF. The CDR3 DNA reads TGTGCCAGCAGCCCCCCTCGCGGTAACACTGAAGCTTTCTTT.

V gene TRBV18 combines with J gene TRBJ2-7, with 8 bases identical to TRBD1. With V trimmed by 3 bases and J by 2 bases, 9 bases remained unmatched. The germline gives CDR1 KGHSH, CDR2 LQKENI. The CDR3 extends over 16 amino acids. CDR3 sequence (DNA): TGTGCCAGCTCACCGCGGCAGGGGGCGCAAACCTACGAGCAGTACTTC. Translated: CASSPRQGAQTYEQYF.

A single count supports this clone. The genes are TRBV9 and TRBJ2-2, with D unresolved. The V gene lost 4 bases and the J gene lost 6 bases, with 19 bases spanning the gap. The CDR3 totals 16 residues. Germline V gene lookup returns CDR1 SGDLS and CDR2 YYNGEE. The chain's CDR3 is CASSIDLNPGSGELFF. DNA for the CDR3: TGTGCCAGCAGCATCGACTTAAACCCCGGATCCGGGGAGCTGTTTTTT.

In its sample, this clone was seen a few times. The rearrangement uses TRBV28 and TRBJ2-6; possibly TRBD1 for D (5 bases). From germline, CDR1 is MDHEN and CDR2 SYDVKM. V was cut by 3 bases and J by 4 bases, with 10 bases left in between. CDR3 length: 15 residues. The CDR3 loop reads CASSFQGMGANVLTF. The CDR3 nucleotides read TGTGCCAGCAGTTTTCAGGGTATGGGGGCCAACGTCCTGACTTTC.

V gene TRBV7-8 combines with J gene TRBJ1-5; no clear D. V dropped 1 base and J dropped 5 bases, with 12 bases sitting between them. CDR3 size: 15 residues. CDR1 and CDR2 from the germline V gene are SGHVS and FQNEAQ. CDR3 in amino acids: CASSLGVREDQPQHF. The CDR3, as DNA: TGTGCCAGCAGCTTAGGGGTGAGGGAGGATCAGCCCCAGCATTTT.

The V and J genes are TRBV11-2 and TRBJ2-2; D is undetermined. Germline CDR1 reads SGHAT; CDR2 reads FQNNGV. Trimming stripped 6 bases from V and 2 bases from J, with 13 bases between. The CDR3 covers 15 residues. CDR3 DNA sequence: TGTGCCAGCAGGCTGACTTCGCTTAACACCGGGGAGCTGTTTTTT. This encodes CASRLTSLNTGELFF.

The chain recombines TRBV6-1 with TRBJ1-1; D gene ambiguous. This CDR3 is 13 amino acids long. Germline CDR1 and CDR2: MNHNS and SASEGT. V lost 6 bases, J lost 8 bases, and 16 bases lay in between. CDR3 region: CASSPHSLSEAFF. The CDR3 coding sequence is TGTGCCAGCAGCCCACATTCATTGTCAGAAGCTTTCTTT.

The chain recombines TRBV6-4 with TRBJ2-3; D call uncertain. V was clipped by 3 bases and J by 4 bases, with 8 bases between them. CDR3 length: 13 residues. Germline assignment: CDR1 MRHNA and CDR2 SNTAGT. Written as DNA, the CDR3 is TGTGCCAGCAGTGAAAGAGAGGCAGATACGCAGTATTTT. Protein product: CASSEREADTQYF.

This chain links TRBV5-5 with TRBJ1-2; TRBD1 matches 8 bases. Germline V gene lookup returns CDR1 SGHKS and CDR2 YYEKEE (reference sequence). J gave up 3 bases and V 4 bases, and 8 bases lay outside the gene matches. The CDR3 spans 15 residues. The CDR3 nucleotides read TGTGCCAGCAGCATCGGACAGGGATTGGACTATGGCTACACCTTC. Protein: CASSIGQGLDYGYTF.

This clone was counted a few times. The genes are TRBV5-4 and TRBJ2-3; 11 bases agree with TRBD2. Germline CDR1 SGHNT, CDR2 YYREEE (reference sequence). The junction had 8 bases not matched to a gene; V was cut back by 3 bases and J by 2 bases. The CDR3 is made up of 17 amino acids. The CDR3 sequence: CASSSGLAGINTDTQYF. DNA of the CDR3: TGTGCCAGCAGCTCCGGACTAGCGGGTATTAACACAGATACGCAGTATTTT.

The chain employs TRBV19 and TRBJ2-7; D perhaps matches TRBD1 (5 bases). Germline CDR1 reads LNHDA; CDR2 reads SQIVND (reference sequence). The CDR3 sequence is 11 residues long. V gave up 4 bases and J gave up 5 bases, with 6 bases separating them. The CDR3 region has the DNA TGTGCCAGTAGTAGGGGCCACGAGCAGTACTTC. Amino acid sequence: CASSRGHEQYF.

In DNA, the CDR3 is TGTGCCAGTCTTCCCGGTTGGCAGGGGAATCAGCCCCAGCATTTT. Translation gives CASLPGWQGNQPQHF. The chain combines TRBV19 with TRBJ1-5; maybe TRBD1 (6 bases). The germline V and J ends were trimmed by 8 bases and 4 bases, with 18 bases remaining between them. The CDR3 covers 15 residues. Germline V gene lookup returns CDR1 LNHDA and CDR2 SQIVND (reference sequence).

The chain uses TRBV6-1 and TRBJ1-5; 8 positions match TRBD1. The CDR3 length is 19 residues. Germline V gives CDR1 MNHNS, CDR2 SASEGT. Losses at the gene ends were 0 bases for V and 0 bases for J; bases not matched to a gene: 10. This CDR3 reads CASSEAHRGESISNQPQHF. CDR3 coding DNA: TGTGCCAGCAGTGAAGCGCACAGGGGGGAATCTATTAGCAATCAGCCCCAGCATTTT.

The rearrangement uses TRBV6-1 and TRBJ2-1; TRBD2 agrees at 14 bases. V shed 2 bases and J 11 bases; nucleotides not matched to a gene: 8. CDR1 and CDR2 from the germline V gene are MNHNS and SASEGT. CDR3 size: 16 residues. CDR3 region: CASSESGTSGGRKQFF. The DNA for the CDR3 is TGTGCCAGCAGTGAAAGTGGGACTAGCGGGGGAAGGAAGCAGTTCTTC.

The chain uses TRBV7-8 and TRBJ2-5, with TRBD2 identical over 9 bases. The CDR3 loop spans 16 amino acids. Trimming cost V 0 bases and J 6 bases; bases outside gene matches: 8. Germline assignment: CDR1 SGHVS and CDR2 FQNEAQ. The CDR3 region has the DNA TGTGCCAGCAGCTTAGCGGGCCAGCGGGAGGCCCAGACCCAGTACTTC. Its translation is CASSLAGQREAQTQYF.

The J gene is TRBJ1-2, the V gene TRBV7-9, with a possible D match to TRBD1 (6 bases). CDR3 size: 13 residues. The V gene's germline CDR1 is SEHNR and CDR2 FQNEAQ (reference sequence). The V end was cut by 5 bases, the J end by 7 bases, with 14 bases between. CDR3 nucleotides: TGTGCCAGCAGCCCGATACAGGGCTTTGGCTACACCTTC. Protein sequence: CASSPIQGFGYTF.

The chain uses TRBV7-9 and TRBJ2-3; TRBD2 matches 12 bases. The V and J ends lost 4 bases and 4 bases, in that order; junction bases with no gene match: 12. Germline lookup yields CDR1 SEHNR and CDR2 FQNEAQ (reference sequence). This CDR3 comprises 18 residues. CDR3 sequence: CASSSTGTSGPSPDTQYF. Here the CDR3 DNA reads TGTGCCAGCAGCTCTACAGGGACTAGCGGGCCCAGTCCAGATACGCAGTATTTT.

The rearrangement joins TRBV28 to TRBJ2-2, with 10 bases matching TRBD1. From germline, CDR1 is MDHEN and CDR2 SYDVKM. The ends lost 6 bases at V and 1 base at J; junction bases unmatched: 2. The CDR3 has 15 amino acids. Written as DNA, the CDR3 is TGTGCCAGCAGAGACAGGGGGCGGAACACCGGGGAGCTGTTTTTT. Amino acid sequence: CASRDRGRNTGELFF.

The V gene is TRBV5-5, the J gene TRBJ2-3; 8 nucleotides match TRBD2. The CDR3 loop spans 17 amino acids. Germline-derived CDR1 and CDR2 are SGHKS and YYEKEE (reference sequence). V lost 2 bases to trimming and J lost 0 bases; unmatched junction nucleotides: 8. The CDR3 DNA sequence: TGTGCCAGCAGCTTAGGGACTAGATCTATTAGCACAGATACGCAGTATTTT. It codes for CASSLGTRSISTDTQYF.

This clone was found once. CDR3 sequence: CASSPGAGYTF. The CDR3 bases are TGTGCCAGCAGCCCGGGTGCGGGCTACACCTTC. The V gene is TRBV6-5, the J gene TRBJ1-2; D is uncertain. The germline V gene encodes CDR1 MNHEY and CDR2 SVGAGI. CDR3 size: 11 residues. V was trimmed by 6 bases and J by 8 bases, leaving 10 bases between them.

The V and J genes are TRBV5-4 and TRBJ2-1; TRBD2 matches at 8 bases. In germline, CDR1 is SGHNT, CDR2 YYREEE (reference sequence). The CDR3 is made up of 14 amino acids. V lost 4 bases to trimming and J lost 5 bases; unmatched junction nucleotides: 5. The CDR3 here is CASSPSGSNNEQFF. For the CDR3, the DNA is TGTGCCAGCAGCCCGAGCGGGAGTAACAATGAGCAGTTCTTC.